The entry below gives a single TCR beta chain sequence along with its context. Its antigen remains undetermined. There are no base qualities to consult, and no much larger clone falls within one base. Library prep was done by the immunoSEQ multiplex PCR assay. DNA from the CD4+ T cells that had been cultured and isolated underwent TCR beta CDR3 sequencing. Processing in the source paper ran as follows. Non-productive TCR sequences were discarded, and reads were trimmed to the CDR3 region, with only CDR3s of 7 or more amino acids retained. Antigen-specific clonotypes were identified with the MANAFEST web app by comparing expansion in peptide wells against reference cultures. For clones to be considered positive, expansion at FDR<0.05 versus reference and all other wells, an odds ratio above 5, and a frequency above 0.1% in two replicate wells were required. Clonotypes significantly expanded in SARS-CoV-2 spike wells and in at least one common cold coronavirus spike condition were defined as cross-reactive. Using the stringdist R package, CDR3 similarity was measured by Levenshtein distance, and unrooted trees were constructed with ape in R 3.6.1. Not all clones reach the TCRdb copy of this immuneACCESS table, which keeps in-frame sequences only. Checked studies attribute under half of the gap to unresolved V genes and leave the rest unexplained. The DNA was the basis for D and trimming; V, J and clone size are from that table. In this sample the table shows approximately 50,000 clones, about three quarters of which occur a single time. Of the sample, approximately 12% falls within the top ten clones.

After 10 days of culture, CD4+ T cells were isolated with the EasySep CD4+ T cell isolation kit. PCR-confirmed SARS-CoV-2 infection had occurred in convalescent patients between March and December 2020, before the Alpha, Beta and Delta variants emerged in the United States. On days 3 and 7, half of the culture medium was replaced with fresh IL-2-containing medium. Unless noted otherwise, every peptide stimulation condition was grown in triplicate wells. Using Ficoll-Paque Plus gradient centrifugation, PBMC were separated from whole blood and then either used fresh or cryopreserved at -140C. The QIAamp micro DNA kit was used to extract genomic DNA from the cultured CD4+ T cells. Relative to germline, V is 6 bases shorter and J is 1 base shorter, with 9 bases between their ends. The CDR3 goes from the cysteine to the phenylalanine over 13 residues. CDR3 DNA is the only sequence kept; it has 39 bases, read in frame from the first base.

The sample comes from a study of vaccination effects on CD4 cells after COVID-19 (dated by TCRdb to between 2021 and 2024). Describing the broader study: To identify antigen-specific CD4+ T cell clonotypes by their expansion, the ViraFEST assay first stimulated PBMC with viral peptide pools and then applied TCR sequencing. Participants received two doses of either the BNT162b2 or the mRNA-1273 mRNA SARS-CoV-2 vaccine. Pre-vaccine samples from a couple of convalescent patients were drawn 16 days and one week before the first dose, 142 and 148 days after COVID-19 diagnosis. Around 2.1 million PBMC per well were cultured with 9 to 10 ug/ml peptides in IMDM containing about 5% human AB serum, approximately 10 IU/ml IL-2 and gentamicin. The study compared SARS-CoV-2 spike-specific CD4+ TCR repertoires before and after mRNA vaccination in COVID-19 convalescent patients and infection-naive vaccine recipients. Altogether, around eleven COVID-19 convalescent patients and several SARS-CoV-2-naive healthy vaccine recipients made up the full study. In the study, cultures from other donors were sequenced using the Oncomine TCR Beta short-read assay on an Illumina iSeq 100.

Results and caveats for the whole study, not just this receptor: In convalescent patients, the post-vaccine spike-reactive repertoire consisted mainly of new vaccine-induced clones, largely distinct from infection-induced clones. Only a small number of convalescent patients were included, and no early post-infection timepoints were available, which limited the study. Both infection-induced and vaccine-induced clones contracted markedly at late post-vaccination timepoints, which is consistent with waning T cell responses.

Here the sequenced sample was CD4+ T cells from PBMCs cultured without peptide, taken before COVID-19 vaccination. This sequence was found in a human donor who had a prior SARS-CoV-2 infection. The chain is made from TRBV12-3 or TRBV12-4 and TRBJ1-1; the D gene assignment is ambiguous. The base sequence is TGTGCCAGCAGGCGTGAGGGGAACACTGAAGCTTTCTTT. This is translated as CASRREGNTEAFF.